What follows is one T cell receptor beta chain and its context. Its antigen is currently unknown. The CDR3 has 20 residues. With V trimmed by 0 bases and J by 4 bases, 15 bases remained unmatched. The germline gives CDR1 MGHRA, CDR2 YSYEKL. The PCR used 60 Vbeta and 13 Jbeta primers. Libraries were prepared by immunoSEQ multiplex PCR; TCRdb keeps only in-frame clonotypes and omits some of them. In the table there are 75,000 to 100,000 clones, less than 8% of which are singletons. This sample was taken from a study of cytomegalovirus exposure and HLA in healthy donors. Study findings and constraints: In most subjects, TCR beta sequences reportedly gave accurate predictions of HLA-A and HLA-B alleles. TCR beta chains numbering roughly 150 were designated cytomegalovirus-associated. Through in vitro validation, three CMV-associated chains were shown to be specific for CMV antigens. Because they were indistinguishable, some V segments, including TRBV6-2 and TRBV6-3, were excluded.

The chain joins TRBV4-1 to TRBJ1-4, with TRBD1 identical over 9 bases. The specimen was PBMCs. This TCR was recovered from a man aged 50-59 years in good health and CMV-seronegative. The CDR3 DNA reads TGCGCCAGCAGCCAAGATCCGAGACAGGGGGTTCCTGCCCTTAATGAAAAACTGTTTTTT. It translates to CASSQDPRQGVPALNEKLFF.